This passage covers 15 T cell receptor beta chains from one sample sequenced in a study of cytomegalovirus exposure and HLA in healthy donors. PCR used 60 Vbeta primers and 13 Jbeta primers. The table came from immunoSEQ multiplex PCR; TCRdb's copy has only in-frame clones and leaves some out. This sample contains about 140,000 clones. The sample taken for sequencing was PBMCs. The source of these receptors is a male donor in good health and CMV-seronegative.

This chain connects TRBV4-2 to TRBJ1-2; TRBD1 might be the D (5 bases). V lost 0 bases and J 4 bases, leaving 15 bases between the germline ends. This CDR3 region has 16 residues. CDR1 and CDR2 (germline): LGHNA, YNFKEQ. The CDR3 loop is CASSQDRQTPSYGYTF. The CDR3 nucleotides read TGTGCCAGCAGCCAAGATAGACAGACTCCAAGCTATGGCTACACCTTC.

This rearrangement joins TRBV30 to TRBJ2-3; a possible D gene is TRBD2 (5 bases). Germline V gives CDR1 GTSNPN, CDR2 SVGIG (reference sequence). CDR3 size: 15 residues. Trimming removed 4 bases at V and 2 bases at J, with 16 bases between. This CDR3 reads CAWTLRVGSTDTQYF. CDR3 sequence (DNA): TGTGCCTGGACGTTGCGGGTAGGCTCCACAGATACGCAGTATTTT.

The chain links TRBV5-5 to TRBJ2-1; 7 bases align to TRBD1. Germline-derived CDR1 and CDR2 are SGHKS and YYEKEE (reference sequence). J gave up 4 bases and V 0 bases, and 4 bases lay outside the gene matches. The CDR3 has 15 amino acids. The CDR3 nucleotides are TGTGCCAGCAGCTTGGAACAGGGGAATTACAATGAGCAGTTCTTC. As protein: CASSLEQGNYNEQFF.

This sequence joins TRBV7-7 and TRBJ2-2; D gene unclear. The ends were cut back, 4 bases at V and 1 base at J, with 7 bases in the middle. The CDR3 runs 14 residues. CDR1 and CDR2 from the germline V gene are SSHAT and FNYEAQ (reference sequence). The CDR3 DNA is TGTGCCAGCAGCTCCAATTGGAACACCGGGGAGCTGTTTTTT. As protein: CASSSNWNTGELFF.

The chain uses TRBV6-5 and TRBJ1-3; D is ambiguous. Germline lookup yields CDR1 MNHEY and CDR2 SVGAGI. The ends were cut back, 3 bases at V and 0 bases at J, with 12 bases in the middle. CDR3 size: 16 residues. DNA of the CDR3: TGTGCCAGCAGTTATGCGGGCTTGTCCTCTGGAAACACCATATATTTT. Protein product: CASSYAGLSSGNTIYF.

The CDR3 nucleotides are TGTGCCTGGAGTGTACCAAGGACTAGCGGGACCCCGGAGACCCAGTACTTC. It is translated as CAWSVPRTSGTPETQYF. The chain combines TRBV30 with TRBJ2-5; TRBD2 matches at 12 bases. V gave up 0 bases and J gave up 5 bases; unmatched junction bases: 10. The CDR3 consists of 17 residues. Germline V gene data show CDR1 as GTSNPN and CDR2 as SVGIG (reference sequence).

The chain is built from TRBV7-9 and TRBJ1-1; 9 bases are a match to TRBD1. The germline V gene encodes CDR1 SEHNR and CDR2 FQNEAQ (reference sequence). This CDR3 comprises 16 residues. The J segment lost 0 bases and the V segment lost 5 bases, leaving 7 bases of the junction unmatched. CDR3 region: CASSTRQGELNTEAFF. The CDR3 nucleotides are TGTGCCAGCAGCACCAGACAGGGGGAATTGAACACTGAAGCTTTCTTT.

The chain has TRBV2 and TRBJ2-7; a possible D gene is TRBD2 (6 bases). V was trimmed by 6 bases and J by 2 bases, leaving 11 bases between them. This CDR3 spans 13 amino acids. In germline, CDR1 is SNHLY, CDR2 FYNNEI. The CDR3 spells CASRGDWAYEQYF. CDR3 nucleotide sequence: TGTGCCAGCAGGGGGGACTGGGCCTACGAGCAGTACTTC.

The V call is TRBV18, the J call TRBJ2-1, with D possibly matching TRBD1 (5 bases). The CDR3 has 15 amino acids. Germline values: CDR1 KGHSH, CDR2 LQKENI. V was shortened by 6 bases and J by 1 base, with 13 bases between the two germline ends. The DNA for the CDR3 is TGTGCCAGCTCCCCTGACAGTGGGTCCTACAATGAGCAGTTCTTC. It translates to CASSPDSGSYNEQFF.

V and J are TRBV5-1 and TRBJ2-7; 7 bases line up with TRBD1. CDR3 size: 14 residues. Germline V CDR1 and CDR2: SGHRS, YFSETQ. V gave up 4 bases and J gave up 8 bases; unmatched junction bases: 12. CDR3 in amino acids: CASSPTRQGMKQYF. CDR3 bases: TGCGCCAGCAGCCCTACTCGACAGGGTATGAAGCAGTACTTC. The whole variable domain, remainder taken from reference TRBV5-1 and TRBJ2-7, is KAGVTQTPRYLIKTRGQQVTLSCSPISGHRSVSWYQQTPGQGLQFLFEYFSETQRNKGNFPGRFSGRQFSNSRSEMNVSTLELGDSALYLCASSPTRQGMKQYFGPGTRLTVT.

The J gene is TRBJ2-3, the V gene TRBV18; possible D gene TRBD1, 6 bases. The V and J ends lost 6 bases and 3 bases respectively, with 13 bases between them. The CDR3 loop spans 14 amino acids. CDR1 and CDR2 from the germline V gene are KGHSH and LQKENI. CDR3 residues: CASSNLQGTDTQYF. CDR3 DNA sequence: TGTGCCAGCTCCAACCTACAGGGAACAGATACGCAGTATTTT.

In DNA, the CDR3 is TGCAGTGCCGGGAGTAACAGAGAAGCTTTCTTT. It specifies CSAGSNREAFF. V gene TRBV20-1 combines with J gene TRBJ1-1; unclear D gene. This CDR3 is built from 11 residues. CDR1 DFQATT and CDR2 SNEGSKA come from the germline V gene (reference sequence). Trimming stripped 6 bases from V and 8 bases from J, with 13 bases between.

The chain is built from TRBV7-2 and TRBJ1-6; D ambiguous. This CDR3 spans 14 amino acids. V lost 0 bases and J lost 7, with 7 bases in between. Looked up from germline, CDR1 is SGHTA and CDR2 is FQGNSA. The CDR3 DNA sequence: TGTGCCAGCAGCTTAGCCCCAGGAAATTCACCCCTCCACTTT. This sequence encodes CASSLAPGNSPLHF.

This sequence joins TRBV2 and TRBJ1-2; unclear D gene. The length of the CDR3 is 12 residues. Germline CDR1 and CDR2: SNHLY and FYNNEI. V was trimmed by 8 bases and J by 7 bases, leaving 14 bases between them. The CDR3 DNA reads TGTGCCAGCTATTCCGGGGTGGGTGGCTACACCTTC. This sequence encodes CASYSGVGGYTF.

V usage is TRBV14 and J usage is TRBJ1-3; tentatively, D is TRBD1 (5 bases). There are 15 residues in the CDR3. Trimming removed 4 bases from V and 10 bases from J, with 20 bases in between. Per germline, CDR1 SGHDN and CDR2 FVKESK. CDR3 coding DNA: TGTGCCAGCAGCCCACCTGCAGGGAGGGTAAATACCATATATTTT. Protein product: CASSPPAGRVNTIYF.